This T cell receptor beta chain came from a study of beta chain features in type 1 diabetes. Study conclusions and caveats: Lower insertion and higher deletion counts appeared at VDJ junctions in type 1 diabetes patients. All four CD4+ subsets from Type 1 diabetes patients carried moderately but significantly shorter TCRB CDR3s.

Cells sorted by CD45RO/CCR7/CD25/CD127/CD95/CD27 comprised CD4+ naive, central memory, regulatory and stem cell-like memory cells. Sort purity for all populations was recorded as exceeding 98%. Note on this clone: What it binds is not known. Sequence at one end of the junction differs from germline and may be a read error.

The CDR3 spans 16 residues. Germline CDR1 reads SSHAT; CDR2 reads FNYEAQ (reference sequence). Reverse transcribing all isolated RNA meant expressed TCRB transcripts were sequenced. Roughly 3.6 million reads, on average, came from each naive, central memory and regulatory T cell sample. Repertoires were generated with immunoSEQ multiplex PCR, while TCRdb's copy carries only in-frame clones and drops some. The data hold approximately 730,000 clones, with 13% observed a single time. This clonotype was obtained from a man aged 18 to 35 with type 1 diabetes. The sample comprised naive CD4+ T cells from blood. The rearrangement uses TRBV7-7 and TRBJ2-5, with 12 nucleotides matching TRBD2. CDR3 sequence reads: CASSPASGGGQETQYF. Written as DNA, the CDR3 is TGTGCTAGCAGCCCCGCTAGCGGGGGGGGACAAGAGACCCAGTACTTC. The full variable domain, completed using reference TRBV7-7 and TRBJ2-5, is GAGVSQSPRYKVTKRGQDVTLRCDPISSHATLYWYQQALGQGPEFLTYFNYEAQPDKSGLPSDRFSAERPEGSISTLTIQRTEQRDSAMYRCASSPASGGGQETQYFGPGTRLLVL.